Below, 10 T cell receptor beta chains from the same sample are listed, as sequenced in a study of blood T cell repertoires in COVID-19 (dated by TCRdb to about 2020). Receptors were amplified or captured by the immunoSEQ multiplex PCR assay. TCRdb took this table from immuneACCESS and kept in-frame rearrangements with V and J called. Such tables lack part of the clones; where checked against another copy, unresolved V genes explain under half of the gap, and the rest is unexplained. For this sample there are around 300,000 clones; almost 90% appear just once. Roughly 1% of the sample belongs to the ten largest clones. Sequences were obtained from peripheral blood. The receptor set was obtained from a woman aged 40 to 50 with COVID-19, enrolled during active disease.

The chain is built from TRBV5-1 and TRBJ1-3, with TRBD1 as a possible D gene (5 bases). The V gene lost 3 bases and the J gene lost 8 bases, with 12 bases spanning the gap. Germline CDR1 SGHRS, CDR2 YFSETQ. The CDR3 length is 13 residues. CDR3 region: CASSSNPGDTIYF. DNA of the CDR3: TGCGCCAGCAGCTCGAATCCGGGGGACACCATATATTTT.

The chain couples TRBV2 to TRBJ2-1, with D possibly TRBD1 on 5 matching bases. Trimming took off 8 bases at V and 12 bases at J, with 11 bases between the two ends. The germline V gene encodes CDR1 SNHLY and CDR2 FYNNEI. The CDR3 is 10 amino acids. CDR3 residues: CASFDSRQFF. The CDR3 region has the DNA TGTGCCAGCTTCGACAGCCGGCAGTTCTTC.

The rearrangement uses TRBV5-1 and TRBJ2-3, with 14 bases that match TRBD2. Germline V gene sequence: CDR1 SGHRS, CDR2 YFSETQ. This CDR3 has 16 amino acids. Trimming took 5 bases from V and 3 from J; bases not matched to a gene: 5. The CDR3 sequence: CASRPGTSGRTDTQYF. The CDR3 DNA is TGCGCCAGCAGACCCGGGACTAGCGGGAGAACAGATACGCAGTATTTT.

The chain carries TRBV7-2 and TRBJ2-7; unclear D gene. Germline CDR1 reads SGHTA; CDR2 reads FQGNSA. V was cut by 5 bases and J by 0 bases, with 14 bases left in between. This CDR3 is built from 15 residues. The CDR3 DNA is TGTGCCAGCAGCCCAGGATTGGAAGCCTCCTACGAGCAGTACTTC. Translating it yields CASSPGLEASYEQYF.

This clone was detected once. V is TRBV11-1 and J is TRBJ2-4, with 8 bases aligning to TRBD1. The V gene end was trimmed by 5 bases and the J gene end by 1 base; junction bases not matched to a gene: 4. Germline V gene lookup returns CDR1 SGHAT and CDR2 FQDESV (reference sequence). The CDR3 length is 15 residues. The CDR3: CASSPRQGAKNIQYF. The DNA for the CDR3 is TGTGCCAGCAGCCCGCGACAGGGGGCCAAAAACATTCAGTACTTC.

The chain has TRBV9 and TRBJ2-5; tentative D call: TRBD2 (6 bases). V lost 0 bases and J lost 1, with 10 bases in between. This CDR3 spans 15 amino acids. CDR1 is SGDLS, CDR2 YYNGEE, per germline. CDR3 nucleotides: TGTGCCAGCAGCGTAGAGGGACTGATCCAAGAGACCCAGTACTTC. Translating it yields CASSVEGLIQETQYF. The full variable domain, completed using reference TRBV9 and TRBJ2-5, is DSGVTQTPKHLITATGQRVTLRCSPRSGDLSVYWYQQSLDQGLQFLIQYYNGEERAKGNILERFSAQQFPDLHSELNLSSLELGDSALYFCASSVEGLIQETQYFGPGTRLLVL.

This rearrangement joins TRBV5-1 to TRBJ1-2; D gene uncertain. With 0 bases removed from V and 3 bases from J, the gap between germline ends came to 12 bases. The CDR3 is 15 amino acids. Germline assignment: CDR1 SGHRS and CDR2 YFSETQ. The CDR3 loop is CASSLGGQEDYGYTF. The CDR3 DNA follows: TGCGCCAGCAGCTTGGGAGGGCAGGAAGACTATGGCTACACCTTC. Together with reference TRBV5-1 and TRBJ1-2, the CDR3 gives the full variable domain: KAGVTQTPRYLIKTRGQQVTLSCSPISGHRSVSWYQQTPGQGLQFLFEYFSETQRNKGNFPGRFSGRQFSNSRSEMNVSTLELGDSALYLCASSLGGQEDYGYTFGSGTRLTVV.

The chain couples TRBV4-3 to TRBJ2-1, with D perhaps matching TRBD1 (5 bases). The CDR3 consists of 15 residues. Germline CDR1 is LGHNA and CDR2 is YSLEER. V lost 5 bases and J 1 base, leaving 12 bases between the germline ends. This CDR3 is CASSKGHPSYNEQFF. In DNA, the CDR3 is TGCGCCAGCAGCAAAGGACACCCTTCCTACAATGAGCAGTTCTTC.

The chain combines TRBV5-1 with TRBJ1-4, with D perhaps TRBD1 (6 bases). CDR1 and CDR2 from the germline V gene are SGHRS and YFSETQ. V lost 4 bases, J lost 5 bases, and 18 bases lay in between. The CDR3 runs 16 residues. The CDR3 DNA reads TGCGCCAGCAGCCCCTTATGGGACACCCAAAATGAAAAACTGTTTTTT. Its translation is CASSPLWDTQNEKLFF.

The V call is TRBV7-4, the J call TRBJ1-5; 9 bases line up with TRBD1. Germline lookup yields CDR1 SGHVT and CDR2 SQSDAQ. This CDR3 has 19 amino acids. Trimming cost V 5 bases and J 0 bases; bases outside gene matches: 14. The CDR3 DNA sequence: TGTGCCAGCAGCCTACGGTCCGGACAGGGGTCGTATAGCAATCAGCCCCAGCATTTT. It codes for CASSLRSGQGSYSNQPQHF.